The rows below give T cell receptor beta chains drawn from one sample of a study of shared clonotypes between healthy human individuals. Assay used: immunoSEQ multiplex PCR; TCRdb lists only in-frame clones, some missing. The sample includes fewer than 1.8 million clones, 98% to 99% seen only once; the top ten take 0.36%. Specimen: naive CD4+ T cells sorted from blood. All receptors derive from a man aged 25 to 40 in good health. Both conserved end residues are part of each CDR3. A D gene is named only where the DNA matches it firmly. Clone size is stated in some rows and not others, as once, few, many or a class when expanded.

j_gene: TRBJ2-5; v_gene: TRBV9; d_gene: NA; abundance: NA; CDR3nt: TGTGCCAGCAGCGTAGGCTCCGGGCCGGGGCACTTC; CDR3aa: CASSVGSGPGHF
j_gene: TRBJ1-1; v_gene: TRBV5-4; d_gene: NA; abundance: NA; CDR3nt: TGTGCCAGCAGCCCCCCTGGCCGGGGATTTGTGAACACTGAAGCTTTCTTT; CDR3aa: CASSPPGRGFVNTEAFF
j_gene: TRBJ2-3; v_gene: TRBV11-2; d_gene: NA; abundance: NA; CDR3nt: TGTGCCAGCAGCTTAAACACAGATACGCAGTATTTT; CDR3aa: CASSLNTDTQYF
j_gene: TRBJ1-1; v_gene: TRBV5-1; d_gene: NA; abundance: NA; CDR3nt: TGCGCCAGCAGCCCCGAGAGACCGACAGCCTCGGAGGCTTTCTTT; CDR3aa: CASSPERPTASEAFF
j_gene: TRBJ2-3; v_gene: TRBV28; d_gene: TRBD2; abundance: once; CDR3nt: TGTGCCAGCACCGTAGCGGGCGGAGATACGCAGTATTTT; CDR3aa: CASTVAGGDTQYF
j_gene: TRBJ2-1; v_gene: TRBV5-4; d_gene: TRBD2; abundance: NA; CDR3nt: TGTGCCAGCAGCTTGTTACTAGCGGTGAACAATGAGCAGTTCTTC; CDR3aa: CASSLLLAVNNEQFF
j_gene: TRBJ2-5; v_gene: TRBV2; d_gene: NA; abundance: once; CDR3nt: TGTGCCAGCCGAGGGGTGAGACAGGCCTCAAATGTGGGGGAGGTCGGAGGTGGCCAGTACTTC; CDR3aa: CASRGVRQASNVGEVGGGQYF
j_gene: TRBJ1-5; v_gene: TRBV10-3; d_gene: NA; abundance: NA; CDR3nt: TGTGCCATCAGCGCCGCTGGCAATCAGCCCCAGCATTTT; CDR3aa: CAISAAGNQPQHF
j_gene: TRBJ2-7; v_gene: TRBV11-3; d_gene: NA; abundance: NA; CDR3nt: TGTGCCAGCAGCTTGGGGCAAGGGGTTTCCTACGAGCAGTACTTC; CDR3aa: CASSLGQGVSYEQYF
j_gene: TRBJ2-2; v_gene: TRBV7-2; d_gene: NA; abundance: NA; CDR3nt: TGTGCCAGCAGCTTAAATCAGGGCGGTACCGGGGAGCTGTTTTTT; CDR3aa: CASSLNQGGTGELFF
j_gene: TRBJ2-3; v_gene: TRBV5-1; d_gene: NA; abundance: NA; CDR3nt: TGCGCCAGCAGCAGGTTTCTCGCTAGCACAGATACGCAGTATTTT; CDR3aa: CASSRFLASTDTQYF
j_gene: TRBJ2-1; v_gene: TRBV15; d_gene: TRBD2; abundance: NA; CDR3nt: TGTGCCACCAGCAGATTCGGCCGCACTAGCGGGAGGGCCATAGATGAGCAGTTCTTC; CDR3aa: CATSRFGRTSGRAIDEQFF
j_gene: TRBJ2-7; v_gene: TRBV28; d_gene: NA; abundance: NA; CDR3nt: TGTGCCAGCAGTTTAACCAGCTACGAGCAGTACTTC; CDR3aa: CASSLTSYEQYF
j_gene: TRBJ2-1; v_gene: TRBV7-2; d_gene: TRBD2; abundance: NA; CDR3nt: TGTGCCAGCAGCCCGCGGGGGATACCGGGCTCCTACAATGAGCAGTTCTTC; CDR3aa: CASSPRGIPGSYNEQFF
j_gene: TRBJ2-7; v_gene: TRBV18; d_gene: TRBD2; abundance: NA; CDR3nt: TGTGCCAGCTCACCACTGGGGCCTAGCGGTCTTGGTGAGCAGTACTTC; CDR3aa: CASSPLGPSGLGEQYF
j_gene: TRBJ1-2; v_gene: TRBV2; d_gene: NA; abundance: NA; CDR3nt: TGTGCCAGCAGTAACGACAGGAACTATGGCTACACCTTC; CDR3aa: CASSNDRNYGYTF
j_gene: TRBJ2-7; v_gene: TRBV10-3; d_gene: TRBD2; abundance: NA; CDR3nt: TGTGCCATCGGGACTAGCGGGCGACCCTCCTACGAGCAGTACTTC; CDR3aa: CAIGTSGRPSYEQYF
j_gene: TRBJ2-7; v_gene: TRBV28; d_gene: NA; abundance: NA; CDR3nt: TGTGCCAGCAGTTCCGGGCTATACTACGAGCAGTACTTC; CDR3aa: CASSSGLYYEQYF
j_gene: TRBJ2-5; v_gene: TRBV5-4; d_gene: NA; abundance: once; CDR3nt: TGTGCCAGCAGCTTATGGTTGACGGGAGAAGAGACCCAGTACTTC; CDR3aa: CASSLWLTGEETQYF
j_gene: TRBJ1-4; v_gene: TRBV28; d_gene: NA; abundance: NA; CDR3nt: TGTGCCAGCGGTCCTAGAGGGACTAATGAAAAACTGTTTTTT; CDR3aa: CASGPRGTNEKLFF
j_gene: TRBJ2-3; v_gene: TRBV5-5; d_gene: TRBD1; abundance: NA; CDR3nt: TGTGCCAGCAGCTTGGCCCCGACAGGGGTTGCTACGGATACGCAGTATTTT; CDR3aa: CASSLAPTGVATDTQYF
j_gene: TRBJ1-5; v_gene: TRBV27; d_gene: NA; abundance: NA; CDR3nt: TGTGCCAGCAGTCTTAGTAACCCGAATCAGCCCCAGCATTTT; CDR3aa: CASSLSNPNQPQHF
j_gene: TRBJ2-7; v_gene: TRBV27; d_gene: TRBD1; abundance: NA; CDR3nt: TGTGCCAGCAGGGAGCGAGGGGGCGCAGAGTTCTCCTACGAGCAGTACTTC; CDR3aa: CASRERGGAEFSYEQYF
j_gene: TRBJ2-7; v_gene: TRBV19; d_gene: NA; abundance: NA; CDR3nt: TGTGCCAGTAGTAGGTCCGAGACCAACGACTCCTACGAGCAGTACTTC; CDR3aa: CASSRSETNDSYEQYF
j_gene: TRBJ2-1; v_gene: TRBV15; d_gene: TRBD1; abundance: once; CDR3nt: TGTGCCACCAGCAGAGGGGGGACAGGGGACAATGAGCAGTTCTTC; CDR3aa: CATSRGGTGDNEQFF
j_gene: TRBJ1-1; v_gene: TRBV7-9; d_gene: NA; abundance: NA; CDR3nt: TGTGCCAGCAGCCTTCAGATTAGGAACACTGAAGCTTTCTTT; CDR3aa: CASSLQIRNTEAFF
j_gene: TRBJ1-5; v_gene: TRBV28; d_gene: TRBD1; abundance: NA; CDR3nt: TGTGCCAGCAGGGGACGGGACAGGGGCTTTCAGCCCCAGCATTTT; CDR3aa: CASRGRDRGFQPQHF
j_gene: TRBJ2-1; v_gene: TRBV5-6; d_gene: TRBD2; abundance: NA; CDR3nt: TGTGCCAGCGGCCCTGGACTAGCGGGAGGCAATGAGCAGTTCTTC; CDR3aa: CASGPGLAGGNEQFF
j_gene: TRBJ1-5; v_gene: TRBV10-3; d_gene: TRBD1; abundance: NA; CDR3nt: TGTGCCATCAGTCAGACAGGGGGAAATCAGCCCCAGCATTTT; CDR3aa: CAISQTGGNQPQHF
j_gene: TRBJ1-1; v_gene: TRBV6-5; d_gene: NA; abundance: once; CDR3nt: TGTGCCAGCAGTTACTCCCTGTATACTGAAGCTTTCTTT; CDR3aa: CASSYSLYTEAFF
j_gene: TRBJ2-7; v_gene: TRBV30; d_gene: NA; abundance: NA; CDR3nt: TGTGCCTCCCGAGGGGTGAAATCCCACGGCGAGCAGTACTTC; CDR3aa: CASRGVKSHGEQYF
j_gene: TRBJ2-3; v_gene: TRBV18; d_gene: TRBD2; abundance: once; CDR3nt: TGTGCCAGCTCACAAATAGCGGGAGGGCAGCGAAGTAAGGCCTATACGCAGTATTTT; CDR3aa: CASSQIAGGQRSKAYTQYF
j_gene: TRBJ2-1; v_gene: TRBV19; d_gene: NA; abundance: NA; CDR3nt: TGTGCCAGTAGTATTGGGGGTAACCCTTACAATGAGCAGTTCTTC; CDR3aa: CASSIGGNPYNEQFF
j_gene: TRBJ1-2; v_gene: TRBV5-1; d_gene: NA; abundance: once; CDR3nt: TGCGCCAGCAGCTTTGGGGCAGCAAGCTTACACTATGGCTACACCTTC; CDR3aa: CASSFGAASLHYGYTF
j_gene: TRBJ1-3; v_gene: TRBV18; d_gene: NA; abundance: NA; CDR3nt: TGTGCCAGCTCACCGGGGGGGCCAGGAGCTGGAAACACCATATATTTT; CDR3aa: CASSPGGPGAGNTIYF
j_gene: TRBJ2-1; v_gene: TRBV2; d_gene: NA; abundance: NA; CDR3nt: TGTGCCAGCAGTGTTCAAAGCTACAATGAGCAGTTCTTC; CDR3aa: CASSVQSYNEQFF
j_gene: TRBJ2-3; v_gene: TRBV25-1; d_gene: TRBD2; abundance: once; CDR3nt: TGTGCCAGCAGTGAGGTAATTGGACGGGAGGGCGGCAGAGATACGCAGTATTTT; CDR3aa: CASSEVIGREGGRDTQYF
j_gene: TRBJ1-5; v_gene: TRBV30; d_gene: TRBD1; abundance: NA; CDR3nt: TGTGCCTGGAGCTGGACAGGGTACAATCAGCCCCAGCATTTT; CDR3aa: CAWSWTGYNQPQHF
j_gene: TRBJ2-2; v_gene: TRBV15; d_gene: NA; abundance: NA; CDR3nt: TGTGCCACCAGCAGTCGCCTTGAACCATCCGGGGAGCTGTTTTTT; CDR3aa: CATSSRLEPSGELFF
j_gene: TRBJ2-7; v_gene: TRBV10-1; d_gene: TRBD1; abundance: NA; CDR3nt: TGCGCCAGCAGTCGGGACAGCTACGAGCAGTACTTC; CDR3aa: CASSRDSYEQYF
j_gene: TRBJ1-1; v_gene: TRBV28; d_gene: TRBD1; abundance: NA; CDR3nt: TGTGCCAGCAGTTTACCCCGACAGGGGACCACTGAAGCTTTCTTT; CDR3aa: CASSLPRQGTTEAFF
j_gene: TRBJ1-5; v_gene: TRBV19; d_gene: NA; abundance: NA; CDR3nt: TGTGCCAGTAGTCGCCCACAGGGAAGCAATCAGCCCCAGCATTTT; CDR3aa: CASSRPQGSNQPQHF
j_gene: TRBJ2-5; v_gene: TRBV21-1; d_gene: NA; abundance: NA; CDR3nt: TGTGCCAGCAGCAACGATTCAAAGAATGAGACCCAGTACTTC; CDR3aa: CASSNDSKNETQYF
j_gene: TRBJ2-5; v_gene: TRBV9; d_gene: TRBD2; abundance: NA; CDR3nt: TGTGCCAGCAGCCAAGCGGGACTAGCGTCGGAGACCCAGTACTTC; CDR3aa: CASSQAGLASETQYF
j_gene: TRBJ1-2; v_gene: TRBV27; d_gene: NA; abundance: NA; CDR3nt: TGTGCCAGCAGTTTATACGGGCATGGCTACACCTTC; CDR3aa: CASSLYGHGYTF
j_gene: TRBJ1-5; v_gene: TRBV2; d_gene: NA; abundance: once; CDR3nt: TGTGCCAGCAGAACAGGACTAGGGCATCGGCAGCCCCAGCATTTT; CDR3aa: CASRTGLGHRQPQHF
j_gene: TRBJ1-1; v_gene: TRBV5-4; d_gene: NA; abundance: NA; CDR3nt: TGTGCCAGCAGCACGGACCCGTACACTGAAGCTTTCTTT; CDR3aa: CASSTDPYTEAFF
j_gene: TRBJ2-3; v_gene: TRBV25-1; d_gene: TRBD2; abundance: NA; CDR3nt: TGTGCCAGCAGCACCTCCGGGACTATGGGTACAGATACGCAGTATTTT; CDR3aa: CASSTSGTMGTDTQYF
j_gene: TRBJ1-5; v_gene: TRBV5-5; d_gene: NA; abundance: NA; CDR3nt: TGTGCCAGCAGCTTGGTGAGTGGACGGGGCAATCAGCCCCAGCATTTT; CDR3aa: CASSLVSGRGNQPQHF
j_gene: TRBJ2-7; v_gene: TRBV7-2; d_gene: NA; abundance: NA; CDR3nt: TGTGCCAGCAGTAATAGCAAGGCCCTCTCCTACGAGCAGTACTTC; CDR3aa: CASSNSKALSYEQYF
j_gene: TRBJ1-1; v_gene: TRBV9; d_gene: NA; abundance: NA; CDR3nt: TGTGCCAGCAGCTTACGGATGAACACTGAAGCTTTCTTT; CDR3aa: CASSLRMNTEAFF
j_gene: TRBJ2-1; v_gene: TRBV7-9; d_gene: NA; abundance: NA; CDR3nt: TGCGGGGGAAGCTCCTACAATGAGCAGTTCTTC; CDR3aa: CGGSSYNEQFF
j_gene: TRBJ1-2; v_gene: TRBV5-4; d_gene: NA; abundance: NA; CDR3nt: TGTGCCAGCAGCCGTGACAAGGGCCTTTATGGCTACACCTTC; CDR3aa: CASSRDKGLYGYTF
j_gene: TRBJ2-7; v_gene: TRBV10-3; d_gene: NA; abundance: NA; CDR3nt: TGTGCCATCAGAGAAGACGGGGGCGGCGGGAAGTACTTC; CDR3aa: CAIREDGGGGKYF
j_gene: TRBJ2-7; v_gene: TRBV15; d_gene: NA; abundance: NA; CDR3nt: TGTGCCACCAGCAGAGATCCCACTTCCTACGAGCAGTACTTC; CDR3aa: CATSRDPTSYEQYF
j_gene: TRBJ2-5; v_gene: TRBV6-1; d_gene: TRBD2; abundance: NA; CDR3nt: TGTGCCAGCAGGAAGACTAGCGGGAGCTTTGAGACCCAGTACTTC; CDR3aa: CASRKTSGSFETQYF
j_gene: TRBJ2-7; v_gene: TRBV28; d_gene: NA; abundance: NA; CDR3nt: TGTGCCAGCAGTGCCCCCACGGGACAAACCTACGAGCAGTACTTC; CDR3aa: CASSAPTGQTYEQYF